Following are 2 T cell receptor beta chains from one sample sequenced in a study of T cells expressing NK-cell markers. TCRdb re-called the 5' RACE reads and catalogs CDR3 proteins one per entry, DNA excluded. Its clone listing holds 450,000 to 600,000 distinct CDR3 sequences. The sequenced sample was blood T cells: a sorted CD56 or NKG2C T cell subset, CD4+ or CD8+ T cells, or bulk PBMC T cells (not recorded which). All receptors come from a man between 18 and 29 years old in good health.

V usage is TRBV12-3 or TRBV12-4 and J usage is TRBJ2-1; the TRBD1 assignment by TCRdb is unverifiable without DNA. The CDR3 runs 13 residues. The CDR3: CATEQGGWNEQFF.

The chain combines TRBV12-5 with TRBJ2-3. CDR3 length: 13 residues. Germline lookup yields CDR1 LGHNT and CDR2 FRNRAP. The CDR3 protein is CASGLPIEDTQYF.